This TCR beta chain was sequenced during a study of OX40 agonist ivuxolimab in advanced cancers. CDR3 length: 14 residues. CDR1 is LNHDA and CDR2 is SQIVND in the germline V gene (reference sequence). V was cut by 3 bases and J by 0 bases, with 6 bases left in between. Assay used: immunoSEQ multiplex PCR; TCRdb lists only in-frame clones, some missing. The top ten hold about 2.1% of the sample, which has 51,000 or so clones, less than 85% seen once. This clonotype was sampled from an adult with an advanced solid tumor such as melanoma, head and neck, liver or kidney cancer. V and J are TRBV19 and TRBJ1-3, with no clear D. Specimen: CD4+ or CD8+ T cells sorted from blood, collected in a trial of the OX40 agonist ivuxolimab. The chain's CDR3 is CASSISSSGNTIYF. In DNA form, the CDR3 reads TGTGCCAGTAGTATTAGTAGCTCTGGAAACACCATATATTTT.